The clone carrying this T cell receptor beta chain was counted ten times or more. Its antigen is currently unknown. The CDR3 is 15 amino acids. Trimming cost V 3 bases and J 15 bases, with 24 bases left between them. The data were obtained in a study of T cells after yellow fever vaccination. Study observations and caveats: Researchers noted that a small share of clonotypes showed up in both CD4 and CD8 compartments. It was the secondary response that reached its peak faster, day 5 versus 15, but it was weaker. Clones from primary vaccination mostly reappeared after the booster (96% CD4, less than 90% CD8). Abundant clonotypes from the bulk population could contaminate FACS-sorted repertoires.

TCRdb itself ran the 5' RACE reads through MiXCR, one entry per CDR3 protein. This table holds under 200,000 distinct CDR3 sequences, almost 7% found once. Sequencing used CD4+ T cells sorted from PBMCs, obtained 5 days after the first yellow fever vaccination. The source of this sequence is a man younger than 35 who received the YFV17D yellow fever vaccine. The chain couples TRBV12-3 or TRBV12-4 to TRBJ2-1; D is ambiguous. The CDR3 loop is CASSFSTPTPSLVFF. CDR3 nucleotides: TGTGCCAGCAGTTTTTCAACACCCACTCCGTCCCTGGTGTTCTTC.